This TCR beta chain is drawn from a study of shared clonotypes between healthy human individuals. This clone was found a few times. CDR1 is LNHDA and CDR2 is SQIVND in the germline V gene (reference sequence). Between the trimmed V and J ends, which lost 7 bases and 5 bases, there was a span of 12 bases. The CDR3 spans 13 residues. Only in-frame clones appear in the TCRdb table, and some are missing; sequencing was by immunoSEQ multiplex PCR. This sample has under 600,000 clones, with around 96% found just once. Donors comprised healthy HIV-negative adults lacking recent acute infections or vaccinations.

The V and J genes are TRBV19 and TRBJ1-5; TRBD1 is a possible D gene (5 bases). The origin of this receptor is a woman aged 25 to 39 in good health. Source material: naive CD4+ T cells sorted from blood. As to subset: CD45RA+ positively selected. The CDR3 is CASMRGLDQPQHF. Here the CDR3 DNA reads TGTGCCAGTATGCGGGGCTTGGATCAGCCCCAGCATTTT.